This passage covers 29 T cell receptor beta chains from one sample sequenced in a study of T-cell memory formation after mild COVID-19. TCRdb re-called the 5' RACE reads through MiXCR, storing one row per CDR3 protein. Of about 560,000 distinct CDR3 sequences in the sample, about a sixth are singletons; the top ten hold around 13%. The sample consisted of PBMCs or a T cell subset sorted from them (not recorded which). The receptors shown here come from an adult woman who had mild COVID-19 (a few samples of this study predate the infection). Cell type and time point are not known.

This clonotype was seen repeatedly, ten times or more. The rearrangement links TRBV12-3 or TRBV12-4 to TRBJ2-5; possible D gene TRBD1, 6 bases. Between the trimmed V and J ends, which lost 1 base and 5 bases, there was a span of 8 bases. This CDR3 is 13 amino acids long. The CDR3 loop reads CASSLDRAETQYF. For the CDR3, the DNA is TGTGCCAGCAGTTTAGACAGGGCCGAGACCCAGTACTTC.

V and J are TRBV6-2 or TRBV6-3 and TRBJ2-7; 9 bases are a match to TRBD2. This CDR3 is 15 amino acids long. V trimming: 2 bases; J trimming: 7 bases; junction bases outside the gene matches: 9. The germline CDR1 and CDR2 sequences are MNHEY and SVGEGT. The CDR3 DNA reads as TGTGCCAGCAGTTACCCAGCGGGGGGAGCGTGGGAGCAGTACTTC. Amino acid sequence: CASSYPAGGAWEQYF.

The gene calls are TRBV10-3 and TRBJ1-5; 9 positions agree with TRBD1. The ends lost 0 bases at V and 5 bases at J; junction bases unmatched: 2. Germline CDR1 and CDR2: ENHRY and SYGVKD. This CDR3 contains 15 residues. The CDR3 DNA reads as TGTGCCATCAGTGAGTCCAGGACAGGGGATCAGCCCCAGCATTTT. Translating it yields CAISESRTGDQPQHF.

This clonotype was observed many times. The J gene is TRBJ1-2, the V gene TRBV7-2; D uncertain. In germline, CDR1 is SGHTA, CDR2 FQGNSA. Deletions cut 1 base from V and 0 bases from J, with 15 bases between. The CDR3 is made up of 17 amino acids. Here the CDR3 DNA reads TGTGCCAGCAGCTTAGATGCGTACAGCACAGCTAACTATGGCTACACCTTC. Residues: CASSLDAYSTANYGYTF.

The chain combines TRBV4-3 with TRBJ2-5; D ambiguous. The CDR3 spans 13 residues. Trimming removed 5 bases from V and 5 bases from J, with 12 bases in between. Germline V lookup: CDR1 LGHNA, CDR2 YSLEER. CDR3: CASSKLDSETQYF. The CDR3 coding sequence is TGCGCCAGCAGCAAGCTAGACTCGGAGACCCAGTACTTC.

A few counts support this clonotype. V and J are TRBV2 and TRBJ2-5, with TRBD2 matching over 7 bases. The CDR3 has 14 residues. Germline assignment: CDR1 SNHLY and CDR2 FYNNEI. V dropped 8 bases and J dropped 1; count of bases not matched to a gene: 7. The CDR3, as DNA: TGTGCCAGCGGGCGGGGGAATGCCCAAGAGACCCAGTACTTC. It encodes CASGRGNAQETQYF.

CDR3 sequence reads: CASSSPRGMELANTEAFF. CDR3 sequence (DNA): TGTGCCAGCAGCTCCCCCAGGGGGATGGAGTTGGCGAACACTGAAGCTTTCTTT. The genes are TRBV7-6 and TRBJ1-1; 7 bases match TRBD1. Germline V lookup: CDR1 SGHVS, CDR2 FNYEAQ. The CDR3 totals 18 residues. The J segment lost 1 base and the V segment lost 4 bases, leaving 15 bases of the junction unmatched.

The chain uses TRBV19 and TRBJ2-2; a possible D gene is TRBD1 (7 bases). Trimming stripped 9 bases from V and 7 bases from J, with 12 bases between. Germline lookup yields CDR1 LNHDA and CDR2 SQIVND (reference sequence). The CDR3 has 12 residues. CDR3 residues: CASQGGNGELFF. CDR3 DNA: TGTGCCAGCCAGGGGGGAAACGGGGAGCTGTTTTTT.

V usage is TRBV7-9 and J usage is TRBJ1-5, with a tentative D call TRBD1 (6 bases). The CDR3 consists of 15 residues. Trimming took 1 base from V and 6 from J, leaving 13 bases between them. The germline V gene encodes CDR1 SEHNR and CDR2 FQNEAQ (reference sequence). The CDR3 loop reads CASSLGEGGSQPQHF. The CDR3, as DNA: TGTGCCAGCAGCTTAGGGGAGGGGGGAAGTCAGCCCCAGCATTTT.

Only a few counts were recorded for this clonotype. The chain joins TRBV27 to TRBJ1-1; D remains unclear. From germline, CDR1 is MNHEY and CDR2 SMNVEV (reference sequence). Trimming stripped 0 bases from V and 7 bases from J, with 18 bases between. The CDR3 runs to 16 residues. In nucleotides, the CDR3 is TGTGCCAGCAGTTTATCCCACCGTACAGCCCGTAGTGAAGCTTTCTTT. As protein: CASSLSHRTARSEAFF.

In this sample, this clonotype turned up many times. The V call is TRBV5-8, the J call TRBJ1-5, with 8 bases aligning to TRBD1. The V gene's germline CDR1 is SGHTS and CDR2 YDEGEE. This CDR3 is 14 amino acids long. The junction had 5 bases not matched to a gene; V was cut back by 2 bases and J by 7 bases. CDR3: CASSFDRGGQPQHF. The CDR3 coding sequence is TGTGCCAGCAGCTTTGACAGGGGTGGACAGCCCCAGCATTTT.

The chain joins TRBV12-3 or TRBV12-4 to TRBJ2-3, with a weak D call TRBD1 (6 bases). This CDR3 region has 14 residues. Trimming took off 4 bases at V and 3 bases at J, with 11 bases between the two ends. CDR3 protein: CASSSDDRTDTQYF. The CDR3 DNA reads TGTGCCAGCAGTTCCGACGACAGGACAGATACGCAGTATTTT.

The chain combines TRBV11-2 with TRBJ2-1, with D perhaps given as TRBD1 or TRBD2 (6 bases each). Germline V lookup: CDR1 SGHAT, CDR2 FQNNGV. The V end lost 5 bases, the J end lost 4 bases, and 18 bases lay between the germline ends. The CDR3 consists of 16 residues. The CDR3: CASSPMRGAAYNEQFF. The CDR3 bases are TGTGCCAGCAGCCCGATGAGGGGGGCCGCGTACAATGAGCAGTTCTTC.

V usage is TRBV12-3 or TRBV12-4 and J usage is TRBJ1-6; a possible D gene is TRBD1 (5 bases). V lost 1 base, J lost 14 bases, and 15 bases lay in between. The CDR3 runs to 14 residues. The CDR3 region has the DNA TGTGCCAGCAGTTTAGAACAGGCGATCCCAACCCTCCACTTT. It yields the protein CASSLEQAIPTLHF.

In this sample, this clonotype turned up a few times. The gene calls are TRBV7-2 and TRBJ1-5; D is ambiguous. V was shortened by 1 base and J by 4 bases, with 8 bases between the two germline ends. The CDR3 sequence is 14 residues long. Germline values: CDR1 SGHTA, CDR2 FQGNSA. This chain's CDR3 is CASSLEKGNQPQHF. The DNA for the CDR3 is TGTGCCAGCAGCTTAGAGAAAGGGAATCAGCCCCAGCATTTT.

V usage is TRBV5-4 and J usage is TRBJ1-2; D unclear. The germline gives CDR1 SGHNT, CDR2 YYREEE (reference sequence). The V end lost 0 bases, the J end lost 5 bases, and 11 bases lay between the germline ends. CDR3 length: 14 residues. The CDR3 loop reads CASSLAGPAYGYTF. The CDR3, as DNA: TGTGCCAGCAGCTTGGCCGGGCCGGCATATGGCTACACCTTC.

Only a few counts were recorded for this clonotype. The V and J genes are TRBV7-6 and TRBJ2-1; 10 nucleotides match TRBD2. Losses at the gene ends were 4 bases for V and 3 bases for J; bases not matched to a gene: 6. In germline, CDR1 is SGHVS, CDR2 FNYEAQ. The CDR3 has 16 amino acids. The CDR3 reads CASSSHGLADYNEQFF. CDR3 nucleotides: TGTGCCAGCAGCTCACATGGACTAGCGGACTACAATGAGCAGTTCTTC.

This clonotype showed up just a few times. The chain carries TRBV5-1 and TRBJ1-5, with a weak D call TRBD1 (6 bases). The ends were cut back, 1 base at V and 4 bases at J, with 9 bases in the middle. This CDR3 has 14 residues. Germline V lookup: CDR1 SGHRS, CDR2 YFSETQ. CDR3 protein: CASSLWDTNQPQHF. The DNA of the CDR3 is TGCGCCAGCAGCTTGTGGGACACGAATCAGCCCCAGCATTTT.

The V call is TRBV6-2 or TRBV6-3, the J call TRBJ2-2; 7 bases map to TRBD2. Germline V gives CDR1 MNHEY, CDR2 SVGEGT. V was pared by 2 bases and J by 5 bases, with 2 bases of the junction left unmatched. The CDR3 is made up of 14 amino acids. The CDR3 loop reads CASSYGEGTGELFF. For the CDR3, the DNA is TGTGCCAGCAGTTACGGGGAGGGGACCGGGGAGCTGTTTTTT.

This clonotype was seen a handful of times. The chain couples TRBV5-1 to TRBJ1-1, with 10 bases fitting TRBD1. V trimming: 2 bases; J trimming: 3 bases; junction bases outside the gene matches: 10. The CDR3 length is 17 residues. Per the germline V gene, CDR1 is SGHRS and CDR2 is YFSETQ. The CDR3 sequence: CASSFPTGTGDHTEAFF. The CDR3 DNA reads TGCGCCAGCAGCTTTCCAACCGGGACAGGGGACCACACTGAAGCTTTCTTT.

This clonotype showed up just a few times. This chain's CDR3 is CASSQGHIPSTDTQYF. For the CDR3, the DNA is TGTGCCAGCAGCCAAGGGCACATCCCTAGCACAGATACGCAGTATTTT. The rearrangement joins TRBV3-1 to TRBJ2-3; D gene uncertain. Germline values: CDR1 LGHDT, CDR2 YNNKEL (reference sequence). V was pared by 1 base and J by 0 bases, with 11 bases between. This CDR3 region has 16 residues.

The CDR3 coding sequence is TGTGCCACCATATCGACCGCCTATGGCTACACCTTC. Translation gives CATISTAYGYTF. The gene calls are TRBV24-1 and TRBJ1-2; D gene unclear. Deletions cut 8 bases from V and 4 bases from J, with 10 bases between. Looked up from germline, CDR1 is KGHDR and CDR2 is SFDVKD. The CDR3 has 12 residues.

The chain couples TRBV7-9 to TRBJ2-3; 13 nucleotides agree with TRBD2. With V trimmed by 4 bases and J by 3 bases, 4 bases remained unmatched. The CDR3 has 16 amino acids. From germline, CDR1 is SEHNR and CDR2 FQNEAQ (reference sequence). CDR3 sequence: CASSSPGLAGTDTQYF. CDR3 DNA sequence: TGTGCCAGCAGCTCACCGGGACTAGCGGGAACAGATACGCAGTATTTT.

The V call is TRBV2, the J call TRBJ1-1; no firm D call. The CDR3 extends over 14 amino acids. Germline values: CDR1 SNHLY, CDR2 FYNNEI. V dropped 8 bases and J dropped 2 bases, with 15 bases sitting between them. This CDR3 is CASVGLRANTEAFF. The CDR3 DNA follows: TGTGCCAGCGTCGGACTTCGAGCCAACACTGAAGCTTTCTTT.

This clonotype was counted between two and nine times. V is TRBV7-2 and J is TRBJ2-1; a possible D gene is TRBD2 (6 bases). CDR3 size: 15 residues. The germline gives CDR1 SGHTA, CDR2 FQGNSA. Trimming left V 1 base short and J 7 bases short, with 14 bases between. The CDR3 region is CASSLVRDSLNEQFF. Written as DNA, the CDR3 is TGTGCCAGCAGCTTAGTAAGGGACTCCCTAAATGAGCAGTTCTTC. The full variable domain, its missing parts supplied by reference TRBV7-2 and TRBJ2-1, is GAGVSQSPSNKVTEKGKDVELRCDPISGHTALYWYRQSLGQGLEFLIYFQGNSAPDKSGLPSDRFSAERTGGSVSTLTIQRTQQEDSAVYLCASSLVRDSLNEQFFGPGTRLTVL.

This clonotype appeared a few times. This chain uses TRBV3-1 with TRBJ2-1; D is perhaps TRBD1 or TRBD2 (5 bases each). Germline V gene lookup returns CDR1 LGHDT and CDR2 YNNKEL (reference sequence). V was cut by 0 bases and J by 8 bases, with 14 bases left in between. CDR3 size: 15 residues. This CDR3 is CASSQDSRGAYEQFF. CDR3 in DNA: TGTGCCAGCAGCCAAGATTCGAGAGGGGCCTATGAGCAGTTCTTC.

In its sample, this clonotype was seen a few times. The chain couples TRBV7-8 to TRBJ1-5; D is perhaps TRBD1 (6 bases). The CDR3 runs to 15 residues. Germline V CDR1 and CDR2: SGHVS, FQNEAQ. Trimming shortened V by 1 base and J by 3 bases, and 10 bases separated the two germline ends. This chain's CDR3 is CASSLGQGINQPQHF. The DNA of the CDR3 is TGTGCCAGCAGCTTAGGTCAGGGGATCAATCAGCCCCAGCATTTT.

This clonotype turned up a few times. V and J are TRBV6-2 or TRBV6-3 and TRBJ2-3; 9 bases align to TRBD1. V trimming: 5 bases; J trimming: 3 bases; junction bases outside the gene matches: 6. The CDR3 sequence is 15 residues long. Germline CDR1 reads MNHEY; CDR2 reads SVGEGT. CDR3 protein: CASSIRDRATDTQYF. CDR3 DNA: TGTGCCAGCAGTATCCGGGACAGGGCAACAGATACGCAGTATTTT.

This chain connects TRBV24-1 to TRBJ2-3; D uncertain. Trimming pared 4 bases from V and 5 bases from J, leaving 18 bases between. Germline CDR1 reads KGHDR; CDR2 reads SFDVKD. This CDR3 comprises 16 residues. The CDR3 spells CATSELATHVKDTQYF. In DNA form, the CDR3 reads TGTGCCACCAGTGAACTTGCGACCCACGTCAAAGATACGCAGTATTTT.